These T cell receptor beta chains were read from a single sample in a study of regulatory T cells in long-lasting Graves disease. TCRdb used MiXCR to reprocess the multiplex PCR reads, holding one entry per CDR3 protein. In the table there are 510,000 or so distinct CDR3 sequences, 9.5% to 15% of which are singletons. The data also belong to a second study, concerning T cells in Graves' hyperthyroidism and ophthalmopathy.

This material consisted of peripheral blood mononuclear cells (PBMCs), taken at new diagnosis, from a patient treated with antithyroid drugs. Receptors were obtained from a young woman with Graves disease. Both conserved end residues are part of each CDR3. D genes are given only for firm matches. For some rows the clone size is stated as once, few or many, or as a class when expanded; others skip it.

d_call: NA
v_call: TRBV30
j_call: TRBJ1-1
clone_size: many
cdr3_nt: TGTGCCTGGAGTGCGGGCGGTTCTGAAGCTTTCTTT
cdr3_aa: CAWSAGGSEAFF

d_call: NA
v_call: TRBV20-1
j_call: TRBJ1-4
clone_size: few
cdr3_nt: TGCAGTGCTAGAGATGGGGGGACGTATGAAAAACTGTTTTTT
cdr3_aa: CSARDGGTYEKLFF

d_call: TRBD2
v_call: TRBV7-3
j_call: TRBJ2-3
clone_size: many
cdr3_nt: TGTGCCAGCAGCCCGGGGACTAGCGGGCGGAGCACAGATACGCAGTATTTT
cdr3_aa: CASSPGTSGRSTDTQYF

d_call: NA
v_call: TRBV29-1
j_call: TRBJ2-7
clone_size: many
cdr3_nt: TGCAGCGCGGGGAGGACGGACTACGAGCAGTACTTC
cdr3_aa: CSAGRTDYEQYF

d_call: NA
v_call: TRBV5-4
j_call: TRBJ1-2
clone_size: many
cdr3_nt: TGTGCCAGCAGCGGTAGATCCGGCTACACCTTC
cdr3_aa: CASSGRSGYTF

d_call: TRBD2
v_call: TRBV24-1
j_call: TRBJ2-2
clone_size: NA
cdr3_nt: TGTGCCACCAGTGACCCGCGGGAGACCCAGACCGGGGAGCTGTTTTTT
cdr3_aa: CATSDPRETQTGELFF

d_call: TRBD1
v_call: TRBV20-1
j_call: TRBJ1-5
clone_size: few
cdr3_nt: TGCAGTGCTAGTTTGACAGGGGGGGGTCAGCCCCAGCATTTT
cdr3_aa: CSASLTGGGQPQHF

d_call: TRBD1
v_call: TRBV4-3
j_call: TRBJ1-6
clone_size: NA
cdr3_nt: TGCGCCAGCAGCCTGGGGACAGCCAATAATTCACCCCTCCACTTT
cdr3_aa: CASSLGTANNSPLHF

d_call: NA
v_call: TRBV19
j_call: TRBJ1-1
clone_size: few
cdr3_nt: TGTGCCAGTAGTATAGGCGAGGGCACTGAAGCTTTCTTT
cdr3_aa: CASSIGEGTEAFF

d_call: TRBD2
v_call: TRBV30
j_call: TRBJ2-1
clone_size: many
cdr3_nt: TGTGCCTGGAGCACGTCCCTCGGACTAGCGGGAAATGAGCAGTTCTTC
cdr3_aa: CAWSTSLGLAGNEQFF

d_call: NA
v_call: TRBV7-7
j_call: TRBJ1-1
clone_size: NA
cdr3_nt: TGTGCTAGCAGCAAGACGCTGAACACTGAAGCTTTCTTT
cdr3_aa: CASSKTLNTEAFF

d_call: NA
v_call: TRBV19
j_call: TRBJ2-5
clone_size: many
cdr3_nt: TGTGCCAGTAAAAGGGGGGTGCACCAAGAGACCCAGTACTTC
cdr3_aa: CASKRGVHQETQYF